This TCR beta chain was recorded in a study of cytomegalovirus exposure and HLA in healthy donors. Study context: Unique TCRs from HLA-typed donors, 65 million to 85 million of them, were held in an early data release. Study conclusions and caveats: V- and J-gene trimming in TCR beta was tied to a missense DCLRE1C variant by an analysis performed later.

As for this clone: What it binds is not known.

Primers: 60 Vbeta forward and 13 Jbeta reverse. Profiled with immunoSEQ multiplex PCR; TCRdb holds only in-frame clones, not every one. The table for this sample gives roughly 35,000 clones. The germline V gene has CDR1 SGHVS and CDR2 FNYEAQ. After removal of 3 bases from V and 0 bases from J, the junction contained 2 bases not matched to a gene. There are 16 residues in the CDR3. The chain joins TRBV7-6 to TRBJ2-1; 10 nucleotides line up with TRBD2. This TCR was recovered from a middle-aged woman in good health and CMV-seropositive. Sequencing was performed on PBMCs. CDR3 loop: CASSLASGSSYNEQFF. In DNA form, the CDR3 reads TGTGCCAGCAGCTTGGCTAGCGGGAGCTCCTACAATGAGCAGTTCTTC.